This TCR beta chain was found in a study of T cell clonality in common variable immunodeficiency. Study outcomes and limitations: Reportedly, TCR beta sequences from common variable immunodeficiency showed fewer deletions and N-nucleotide insertions.

Method: immunoSEQ multiplex PCR; TCRdb's copy keeps in-frame clones and lacks some. The sample is made up of approximately 75,000 clones, none counted only once. Caucasian heritage predominated among both patients and controls. Heparinized whole blood, 5 to 8 ml, came from each donor. This clone was detected many times. Its specificity is not known. The observed sequence ends 3 residues before the CDR3 terminus, with the missing tail filled in from the germline J gene. In germline, CDR1 is DFQATT, CDR2 SNEGSKA (reference sequence). After removal of 0 bases from V and 4 bases from J, the junction contained 8 bases not matched to a gene. This CDR3 spans 15 amino acids.

The sample was peripheral blood mononuclear cells. This sequence was found in a person aged 18 to 70 in good health. V and J are TRBV20-1 and TRBJ2-7; 8 bases align to TRBD2. The DNA read from the CDR3 is TGCAGTGCTAGAGATAGGGCGGGAGGTCGATACGAG. This encodes CSARDRAGGRYE. The entire CDR3 protein is CSARDRAGGRYEQYF.